This TCR beta chain was observed in a study of CD4 T cells in relation to SARS-CoV-2 and coronaviruses. TCRdb keeps only in-frame clones here, not all; method: immunoSEQ multiplex PCR. Of fewer than 25,000 clones in the sample, more than 60% were seen once. Comment on this clone: The antigen is undetermined.

Unexposed donor CD4+ T cells date from about 2010-2018, before the COVID-19 pandemic. CD4+ T cells were isolated from the cells after around 11 days of culture. The CDR3 covers 15 residues. The V gene end was trimmed by 5 bases and the J gene end by 3 bases; junction bases not matched to a gene: 10. CDR1 and CDR2 from the germline V gene are SEHNR and FQNEAQ (reference sequence). The receptor's source is a human donor in good health. This rearrangement joins TRBV7-9 to TRBJ2-7; 7 positions agree with TRBD2. What was sequenced was CD4+ T cells from PBMCs, cultured in vitro. This CDR3 is CASSRREGGFYEQYF. The CDR3 bases are TGTGCCAGCAGCCGAAGGGAGGGTGGGTTCTACGAGCAGTACTTC.